The rows below give T cell receptor beta chains drawn from one sample of a study of shared clonotypes between healthy human individuals. Assay used: immunoSEQ multiplex PCR; TCRdb lists only in-frame clones, some missing. The sample shows 2 million to 2.5 million clones, approximately 95% of them seen only once. Sample: naive CD4+ T cells sorted from blood. The receptors stem from a man between 18 and 35 years old in good health. The CDR3 runs from the conserved cysteine through the conserved F or W. D genes are given only for firm matches.

D gene: -
J gene: TRBJ1-2
V gene: TRBV28
CDR3 protein: CASSIYKNYTF
CDR3 DNA: TGTGCCAGCAGTATCTATAAAAACTACACCTTC

D gene: -
J gene: TRBJ2-7
V gene: TRBV5-6
CDR3 protein: CASSLTPSGSYEQYF
CDR3 DNA: TGTGCCAGCAGCTTAACGCCCTCTGGCTCCTACGAGCAGTACTTC

D gene: -
J gene: TRBJ1-1
V gene: TRBV10-1
CDR3 protein: CASSEPQGIFNTEAFF
CDR3 DNA: TGCGCCAGCAGTGAACCCCAGGGTATTTTTAACACTGAAGCTTTCTTT

D gene: TRBD1
J gene: TRBJ1-2
V gene: TRBV5-1
CDR3 protein: CASSAGQGVGYTF
CDR3 DNA: TGCGCCAGCAGCGCCGGACAGGGAGTTGGCTACACCTTC

D gene: -
J gene: TRBJ2-2
V gene: TRBV18
CDR3 protein: CASSPTAPGELFF
CDR3 DNA: TGTGCCAGCTCACCAACCGCCCCCGGGGAGCTGTTTTTT

D gene: TRBD1
J gene: TRBJ2-7
V gene: TRBV10-3
CDR3 protein: CAISPSTGLDEQYF
CDR3 DNA: TGTGCCATCAGTCCCTCGACAGGGCTGGACGAGCAGTACTTC

D gene: -
J gene: TRBJ1-5
V gene: TRBV28
CDR3 protein: CASHSDRPHQPQHF
CDR3 DNA: TGTGCCTCCCACTCTGACAGGCCCCATCAGCCCCAGCATTTT

D gene: TRBD1
J gene: TRBJ1-1
V gene: TRBV6-5
CDR3 protein: CASRGQGPTEAFF
CDR3 DNA: TGTGCCAGCAGGGGACAGGGCCCCACTGAAGCTTTCTTT

D gene: -
J gene: TRBJ2-7
V gene: TRBV9
CDR3 protein: CASSVTSVPSEQYF
CDR3 DNA: TGTGCCAGCAGTGTCACTAGTGTTCCATCCGAGCAGTACTTC

D gene: -
J gene: TRBJ2-2
V gene: TRBV11-3
CDR3 protein: CASSLDPMTGPPGELFF
CDR3 DNA: TGTGCCAGCAGCTTAGATCCCATGACAGGTCCCCCCGGGGAGCTGTTTTTT

D gene: -
J gene: TRBJ2-2
V gene: TRBV2
CDR3 protein: CASSEDGTGELFF
CDR3 DNA: TGTGCCAGCAGTGAAGATGGGACCGGGGAGCTGTTTTTT

D gene: -
J gene: TRBJ2-2
V gene: TRBV25-1
CDR3 protein: CASSPTRPTGELFF
CDR3 DNA: TGTGCCAGCAGCCCCACTAGACCCACCGGGGAGCTGTTTTTT

D gene: -
J gene: TRBJ1-6
V gene: TRBV6-5
CDR3 protein: CASSYRGGSPLHF
CDR3 DNA: TGTGCCAGCAGTTACAGGGGTGGGTCACCCCTCCACTTT

D gene: TRBD2
J gene: TRBJ2-1
V gene: TRBV11-3
CDR3 protein: CASSLGAGESEQFF
CDR3 DNA: TGTGCCAGCAGCTTAGGGGCGGGGGAAAGTGAGCAGTTCTTC

D gene: -
J gene: TRBJ1-6
V gene: TRBV6-1
CDR3 protein: CASSEAPGGQNSPLHF
CDR3 DNA: TGTGCCAGCAGTGAAGCGCCAGGAGGGCAGAATTCACCCCTCCACTTT

D gene: TRBD2
J gene: TRBJ2-1
V gene: TRBV7-2
CDR3 protein: CASSLLTSRYNEQFF
CDR3 DNA: TGTGCCAGCAGCTTATTGACTAGCAGGTACAATGAGCAGTTCTTC

D gene: TRBD2
J gene: TRBJ2-7
V gene: TRBV18
CDR3 protein: CASSPGTTYEQYF
CDR3 DNA: TGTGCCAGCTCACCCGGGACTACCTACGAGCAGTACTTC

D gene: -
J gene: TRBJ2-3
V gene: TRBV5-4
CDR3 protein: CASSWADTQYF
CDR3 DNA: TGTGCCAGCAGCTGGGCAGATACGCAGTATTTT